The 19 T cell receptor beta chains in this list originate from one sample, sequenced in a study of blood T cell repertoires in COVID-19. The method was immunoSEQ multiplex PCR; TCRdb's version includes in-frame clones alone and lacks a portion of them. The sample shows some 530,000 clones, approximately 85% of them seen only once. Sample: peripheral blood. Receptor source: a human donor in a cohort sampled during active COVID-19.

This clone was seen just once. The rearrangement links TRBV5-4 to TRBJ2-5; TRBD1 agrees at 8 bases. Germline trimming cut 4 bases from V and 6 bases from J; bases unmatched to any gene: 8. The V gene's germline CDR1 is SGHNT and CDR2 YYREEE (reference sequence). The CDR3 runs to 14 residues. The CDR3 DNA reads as TGTGCCAGCAGCCGGCAGGACAGGGCCCAGACCCAGTACTTC. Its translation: CASSRQDRAQTQYF.

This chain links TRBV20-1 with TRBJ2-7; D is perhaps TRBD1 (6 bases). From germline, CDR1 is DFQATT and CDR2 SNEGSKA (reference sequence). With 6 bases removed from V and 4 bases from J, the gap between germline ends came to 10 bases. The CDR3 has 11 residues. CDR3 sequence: CSAHTGYEQYF. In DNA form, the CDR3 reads TGCAGTGCACATACAGGGTACGAGCAGTACTTC.

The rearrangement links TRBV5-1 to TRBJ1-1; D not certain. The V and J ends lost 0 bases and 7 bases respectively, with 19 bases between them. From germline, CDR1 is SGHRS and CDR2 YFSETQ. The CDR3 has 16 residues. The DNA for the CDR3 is TGCGCCAGCAGCTTGGGGGCGACGGGAGATTGGAGTGAAGCTTTCTTT. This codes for CASSLGATGDWSEAFF.

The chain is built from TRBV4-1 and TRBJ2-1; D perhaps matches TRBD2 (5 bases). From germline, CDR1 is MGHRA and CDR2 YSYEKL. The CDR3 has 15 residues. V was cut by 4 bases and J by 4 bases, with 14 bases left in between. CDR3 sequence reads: CASSLLVTGYNEQFF. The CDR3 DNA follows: TGCGCCAGCAGCCTCCTTGTAACGGGATACAATGAGCAGTTCTTC.

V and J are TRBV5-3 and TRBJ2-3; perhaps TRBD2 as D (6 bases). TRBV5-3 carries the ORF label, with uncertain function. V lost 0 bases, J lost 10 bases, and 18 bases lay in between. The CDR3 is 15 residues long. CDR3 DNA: TGTGCCAGAAGCTTGGTATTGCGGGGAGCCCCCCCGCAGTATTTT. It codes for CARSLVLRGAPPQYF.

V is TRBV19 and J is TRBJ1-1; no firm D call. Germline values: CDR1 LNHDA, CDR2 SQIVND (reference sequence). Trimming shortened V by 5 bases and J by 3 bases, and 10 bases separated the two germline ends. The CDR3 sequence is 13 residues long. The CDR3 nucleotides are TGTGCCAGTAGTGGATCAGCGGACACTGAAGCTTTCTTT. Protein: CASSGSADTEAFF.

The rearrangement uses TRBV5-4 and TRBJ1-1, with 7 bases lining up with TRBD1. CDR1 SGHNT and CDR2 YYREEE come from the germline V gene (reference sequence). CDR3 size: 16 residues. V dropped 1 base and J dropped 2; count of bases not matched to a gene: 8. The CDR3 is CASSLTGAGFNTEAFF. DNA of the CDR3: TGTGCCAGCAGCTTGACAGGGGCGGGGTTCAACACTGAAGCTTTCTTT.

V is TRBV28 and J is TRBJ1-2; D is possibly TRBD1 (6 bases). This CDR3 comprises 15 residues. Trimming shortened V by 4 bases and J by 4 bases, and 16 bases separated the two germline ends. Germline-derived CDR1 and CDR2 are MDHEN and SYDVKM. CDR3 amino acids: CASSSTAGATYGYTF. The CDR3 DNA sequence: TGTGCCAGCAGTTCTACGGCAGGGGCCACCTATGGCTACACCTTC.

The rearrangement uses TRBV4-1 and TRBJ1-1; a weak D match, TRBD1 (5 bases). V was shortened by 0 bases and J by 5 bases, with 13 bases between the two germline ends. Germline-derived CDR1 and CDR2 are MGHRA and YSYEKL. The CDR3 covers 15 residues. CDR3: CASSQESSGYTEAFF. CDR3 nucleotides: TGCGCCAGCAGCCAAGAATCGTCAGGGTATACTGAAGCTTTCTTT.

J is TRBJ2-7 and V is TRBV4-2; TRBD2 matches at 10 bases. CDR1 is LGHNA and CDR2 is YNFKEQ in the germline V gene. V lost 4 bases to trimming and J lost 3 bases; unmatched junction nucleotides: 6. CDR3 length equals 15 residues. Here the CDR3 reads CASSPLAGDYYEQYF. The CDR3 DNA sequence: TGTGCCAGCAGCCCCCTAGCGGGGGATTACTACGAGCAGTACTTC.

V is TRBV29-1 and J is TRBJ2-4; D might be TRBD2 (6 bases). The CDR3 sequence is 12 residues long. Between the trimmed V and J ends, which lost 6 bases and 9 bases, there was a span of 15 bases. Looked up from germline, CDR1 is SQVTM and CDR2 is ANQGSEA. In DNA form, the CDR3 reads TGCAGCGTCGCTAGGGACTGGGGCATTCAGTACTTC. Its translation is CSVARDWGIQYF.

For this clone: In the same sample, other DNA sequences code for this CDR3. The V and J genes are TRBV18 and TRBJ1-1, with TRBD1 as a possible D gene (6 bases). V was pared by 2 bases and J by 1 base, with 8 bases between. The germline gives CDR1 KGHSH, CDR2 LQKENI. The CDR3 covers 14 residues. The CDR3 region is CASSPGRGNTEAFF. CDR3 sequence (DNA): TGTGCCAGCTCACCAGGCAGGGGGAACACTGAAGCTTTCTTT.

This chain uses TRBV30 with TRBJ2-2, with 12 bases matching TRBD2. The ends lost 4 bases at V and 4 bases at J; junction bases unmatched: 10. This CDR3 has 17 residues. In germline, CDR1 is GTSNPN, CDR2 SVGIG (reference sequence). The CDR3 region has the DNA TGTGCCTGGACGGCTAGCGGGAGGGCCGGGGGCACCGGGGAGCTGTTTTTT. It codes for CAWTASGRAGGTGELFF.

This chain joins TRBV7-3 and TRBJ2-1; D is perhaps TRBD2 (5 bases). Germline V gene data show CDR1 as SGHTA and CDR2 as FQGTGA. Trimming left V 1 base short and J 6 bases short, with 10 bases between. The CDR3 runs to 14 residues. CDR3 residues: CASSLKASLNEQFF. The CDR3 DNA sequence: TGTGCCAGCAGCTTAAAAGCTAGCCTCAATGAGCAGTTCTTC.

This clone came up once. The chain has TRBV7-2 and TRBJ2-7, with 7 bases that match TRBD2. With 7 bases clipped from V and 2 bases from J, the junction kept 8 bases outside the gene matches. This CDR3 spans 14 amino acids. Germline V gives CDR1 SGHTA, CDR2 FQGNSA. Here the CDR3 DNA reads TGTGCCAGCACTCCCCCGGGGGGTACCTACGAGCAGTACTTC. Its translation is CASTPPGGTYEQYF.

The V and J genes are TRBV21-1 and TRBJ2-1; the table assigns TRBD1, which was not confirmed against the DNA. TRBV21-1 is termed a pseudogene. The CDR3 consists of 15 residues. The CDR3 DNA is TGTGCCAGCAGCATCAGGGGGGACTTTTGGGATGAGCAGTTCTTC. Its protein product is CASSIRGDFWDEQFF.

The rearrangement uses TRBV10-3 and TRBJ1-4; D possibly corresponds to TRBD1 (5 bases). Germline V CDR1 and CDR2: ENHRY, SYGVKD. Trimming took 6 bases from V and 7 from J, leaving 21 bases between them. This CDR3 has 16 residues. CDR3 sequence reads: CAISRNTLDRGEKLFF. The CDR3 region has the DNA TGTGCCATCAGCCGCAATACCCTAGACAGAGGTGAAAAACTGTTTTTT.

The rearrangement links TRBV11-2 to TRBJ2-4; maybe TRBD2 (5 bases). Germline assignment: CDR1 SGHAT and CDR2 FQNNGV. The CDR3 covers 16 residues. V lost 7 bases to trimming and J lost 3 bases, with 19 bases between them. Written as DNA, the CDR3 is TGTGCCAGCACCACATGGGAGAGAGAGGACAAAAACATTCAGTACTTC. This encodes CASTTWEREDKNIQYF.

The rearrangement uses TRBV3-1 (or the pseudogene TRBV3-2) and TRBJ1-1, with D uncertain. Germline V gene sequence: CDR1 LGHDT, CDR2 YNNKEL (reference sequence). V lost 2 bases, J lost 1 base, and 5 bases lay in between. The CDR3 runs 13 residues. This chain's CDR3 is CASSQRQNTEAFF. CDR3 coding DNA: TGTGCCAGCAGCCAAAGACAGAACACTGAAGCTTTCTTT.